One and the same sample provided the 25 T cell receptor beta chains below, sequenced in a study of metastatic and nonmetastatic thyroid tumors. Before thyroid surgery, none of the patients had received any treatment. TCRdb reprocessed the PCR reads via MiXCR. The sample carries around 28,000 clones, roughly 13% recorded once. The specimen was blood. These receptors were taken from a female donor with papillary thyroid cancer or a benign thyroid nodule (not recorded which). Some clones in this sample may be carry-over from other donors' samples.

This clone showed up just once. At one end, the junction sequence differs from germline, possibly due to a read error. This rearrangement joins TRBV20-1 to TRBJ1-1; D unresolved. CDR1 and CDR2 (germline): DFQATT, SNEGSKA (reference sequence). The CDR3 is made up of 13 amino acids. The CDR3 spells CSARGQLETEASF. The CDR3 nucleotides are TGCAGTGCTAGAGGCCAGCTTGAGACTGAAGCTTCCTTT.

The table lists this clone with a few counts. A much larger clone lies a single base off, so this may be a read error. The identical CDR3 is also encoded by other nucleotide sequences in the sample. This chain uses TRBV10-2 with TRBJ2-3; 8 nucleotides match TRBD2. CDR1 WSHSY and CDR2 SAAADI come from the germline V gene. This CDR3 is 15 amino acids long. J lost 6 bases, V lost 7 bases, and 12 bases had no gene match. As DNA, the CDR3 is TGCGCCAGCACCCAGCGGGAGTTGGGTAAGGATACGCAGTATTTT. Translating gives CASTQRELGKDTQYF.

In this sample, this clone turned up many times. The rearrangement joins TRBV27 to TRBJ2-2; a weak D match, TRBD2 (6 bases). CDR3 length: 14 amino acids. The ends were cut back, 6 bases at V and 5 bases at J, with 13 bases in the middle. Germline V gene sequence: CDR1 MNHEY, CDR2 SMNVEV (reference sequence). In DNA form, the CDR3 reads TGTGCCAGCAGGGAGGCAGGGAGGACCGGGGAGCTGTTTTTT. It specifies CASREAGRTGELFF.

The table lists this clone with many counts. The chain links TRBV28 to TRBJ1-1; D unresolved. The ends were cut back, 3 bases at V and 0 bases at J, with 11 bases in the middle. This CDR3 is 15 amino acids long. The germline V gene encodes CDR1 MDHEN and CDR2 SYDVKM. The CDR3 sequence is CASSFHGTMNTEAFF. For the CDR3, the DNA is TGTGCCAGCAGTTTTCATGGCACTATGAACACTGAAGCTTTCTTT.

This clone was recorded at least ten times. This sequence joins TRBV20-1 and TRBJ2-5; a possible D gene is TRBD1 (6 bases). The germline V gene encodes CDR1 DFQATT and CDR2 SNEGSKA (reference sequence). There are 14 residues in the CDR3. Trimming removed 3 bases from V and 0 bases from J, with 11 bases in between. The CDR3 sequence is CSARGHSHQETQYF. The CDR3 bases are TGCAGTGCTAGGGGACATTCACACCAAGAGACCCAGTACTTC.

This clone has ten or more counts. The chain combines TRBV28 with TRBJ2-7; 9 positions match TRBD1. V lost 6 bases, J lost 5 bases, and 11 bases stayed unmatched. There are 15 residues in the CDR3. CDR1 and CDR2 from the germline V gene are MDHEN and SYDVKM. CDR3 coding DNA: TGTGCCAGCAGCCCCGGGACAGGGATTCTGCACGAGCAGTACTTC. It yields the protein CASSPGTGILHEQYF. Based on the CDR3 plus reference TRBV28 and TRBJ2-7, the full variable domain is DVKVTQSSRYLVKRTGEKVFLECVQDMDHENMFWYRQDPGLGLRLIYFSYDVKMKEKGDIPEGYSVSREKKERFSLILESASTNQTSMYLCASSPGTGILHEQYFGPGTRLTVT.

The rearrangement joins TRBV5-1 to TRBJ1-1; 9 bases are a match to TRBD1. CDR3 length: 13 residues. The ends lost 2 bases at V and 10 bases at J; junction bases unmatched: 6. Germline CDR1 reads SGHRS; CDR2 reads YFSETQ. Here the CDR3 reads CASSFWDREGAFF. The CDR3, as DNA: TGCGCCAGCAGCTTTTGGGACAGGGAGGGAGCTTTCTTT.

There are many counts of this clone. The rearrangement uses TRBV6-1 and TRBJ2-1; unclear D gene. The V gene's germline CDR1 is MNHNS and CDR2 SASEGT. Trimming pared 7 bases from V and 0 bases from J, leaving 16 bases between. The CDR3 length is 16 residues. CDR3 bases: TGTGCCAGCACCTCCAGATCCATGAGCTCCTACAATGAGCAGTTCTTC. It encodes CASTSRSMSSYNEQFF.

The sample holds many counts of this clone. Other nucleotide sequences in the sample specify the same CDR3. The CDR3 is CASRRRDRSYEQYF. For the CDR3, the DNA is TGTGCCAGCAGGCGTCGAGACAGATCCTACGAGCAGTACTTC. The chain uses TRBV6-1 and TRBJ2-7, with a possible D match to TRBD1 (5 bases). Trimming pared 6 bases from V and 1 base from J, leaving 13 bases between. The CDR3 has 14 residues. The germline gives CDR1 MNHNS, CDR2 SASEGT.

This clone has ten or more counts. Additional DNA sequences in this sample encode the identical CDR3. This chain joins TRBV5-5 and TRBJ2-5, with no clear D. This CDR3 region has 14 residues. Germline V CDR1 and CDR2: SGHKS, YYEKEE (reference sequence). Trimming shortened V by 3 bases and J by 4 bases, and 13 bases separated the two germline ends. In DNA form, the CDR3 reads TGTGCCAGCAGCTCTAACAAAGGTTTAGAGACCCAGTACTTC. Encoded protein: CASSSNKGLETQYF.

This clone came up many times. V gene TRBV6-1 combines with J gene TRBJ2-6, with D uncertain. The CDR3 totals 14 residues. Trimming cost V 2 bases and J 2 bases, with 4 bases left between them. CDR1 and CDR2 (germline): MNHNS, SASEGT. CDR3 region: CASSEQAGANVLTF. CDR3 nucleotides: TGTGCCAGCAGTGAACAGGCTGGGGCCAACGTCCTGACTTTC.

This clone has ten or more counts. As DNA, the CDR3 is TGTGCCAGCAGCCAGGGACCAGCGGGAGGTCTCAATGAGCAGTTCTTC. Its translation: CASSQGPAGGLNEQFF. This chain joins TRBV7-2 and TRBJ2-1; 9 positions match TRBD2. The CDR3 contains 16 residues. In germline, CDR1 is SGHTA, CDR2 FQGNSA. V lost 5 bases to trimming and J lost 6 bases; unmatched junction nucleotides: 11.

This clone was observed at least ten times. The J gene is TRBJ2-5, the V gene TRBV12-3 or TRBV12-4, with D perhaps matching TRBD2 (6 bases). V lost 5 bases to trimming and J lost 5 bases, with 18 bases between them. CDR3 length equals 15 residues. The DNA of the CDR3 is TGTGCCAGCAGTGCCCTTCGTCTGGCGGGGGAGACCCAGTACTTC. This sequence encodes CASSALRLAGETQYF.

This clone was found many times. The chain employs TRBV15 and TRBJ2-2; perhaps TRBD2 as D (6 bases). Trimming removed 1 base at V and 0 bases at J, with 6 bases between. The germline gives CDR1 LNHNV, CDR2 YYDKDF (reference sequence). The CDR3 spans 15 residues. This CDR3 reads CATSRGGANTGELFF. Written as DNA, the CDR3 is TGTGCCACCAGCAGAGGGGGGGCGAACACCGGGGAGCTGTTTTTT.

At least ten counts were recorded for this clone. This chain connects TRBV6-5 to TRBJ2-7, with D possibly matching TRBD1 (5 bases). The CDR3 consists of 14 residues. Trimming pared 2 bases from V and 9 bases from J, leaving 17 bases between. Germline CDR1 MNHEY, CDR2 SVGAGI. The CDR3, as DNA: TGTGCCAGCAGTTACGGCGGTGACCAGGGCGTGCAGTACTTC. Its protein product is CASSYGGDQGVQYF.

This clone was detected ten times or more. J is TRBJ2-3 and V is TRBV25-1; TRBD2 aligns across 10 bases. The germline gives CDR1 MGHDK, CDR2 SYGVNS. The CDR3 consists of 17 residues. V trimming: 3 bases; J trimming: 0 bases; junction bases outside the gene matches: 6. The CDR3 DNA follows: TGTGCCAGCAGTGACCTAGGACTAGCGGCTAGCACAGATACGCAGTATTTT. It specifies CASSDLGLAASTDTQYF. Combining the CDR3 with reference TRBV25-1 and TRBJ2-3 gives the whole variable domain EADIYQTPRYLVIGTGKKITLECSQTMGHDKMYWYQQDPGMELHLIHYSYGVNSTEKGDLSSESTVSRIRTEHFPLTLESARPSHTSQYLCASSDLGLAASTDTQYFGPGTRLTVL.

This clone was seen at least ten times. Other DNA sequences in this specimen translate into the identical CDR3. J is TRBJ2-7 and V is TRBV7-9, with D perhaps TRBD2 (5 bases). The CDR3 is made up of 13 amino acids. The V end was cut by 1 base, the J end by 5 bases, with 9 bases between. Germline CDR1 is SEHNR and CDR2 is FQNEAQ (reference sequence). Here the CDR3 reads CASSLEHGNEQYF. CDR3 nucleotides: TGTGCCAGCAGCTTAGAACACGGGAACGAGCAGTACTTC.

Concerning this clone itself: Other DNA sequences in the same sample also yield this CDR3. J is TRBJ2-1 and V is TRBV27; 9 positions agree with TRBD2. Germline V gene data show CDR1 as MNHEY and CDR2 as SMNVEV (reference sequence). The V segment lost 4 bases and the J segment 7 bases; nucleotides outside the gene matches: 20. The CDR3 consists of 19 residues. Here the CDR3 reads CASSSIRAGGANGGNEQFF. CDR3 nucleotides: TGTGCCAGCAGTTCAATACGAGCGGGAGGAGCAAACGGGGGAAATGAGCAGTTCTTC.

This clone was counted ten times or more. CDR3 protein: CASSQDWIQGAWELNEQFF. CDR3 sequence (DNA): TGCGCCAGCAGCCAAGATTGGATTCAGGGGGCCTGGGAATTGAATGAGCAGTTCTTC. This chain connects TRBV4-1 to TRBJ2-1; the match to TRBD1 covers 8 bases. The junction had 17 bases not matched to a gene; V was cut back by 0 bases and J by 7 bases. The CDR3 extends over 19 amino acids. The germline gives CDR1 MGHRA, CDR2 YSYEKL.

This clone occurred a few times. The genes are TRBV3-1 and TRBJ2-7; D is ambiguous. Per the germline V gene, CDR1 is LGHDT and CDR2 is YNNKEL (reference sequence). This CDR3 comprises 12 residues. The V and J ends lost 5 bases and 3 bases respectively, with 8 bases between them. As DNA, the CDR3 is TGTGCCAGCAGCGGCGGTGGCTACGAGCAGTACTTC. Residues: CASSGGGYEQYF.

By share, this clone counts as medium-sized. This chain links TRBV7-2 with TRBJ2-2, with TRBD2 identical over 7 bases. Germline CDR1 and CDR2: SGHTA and FQGNSA. The junction had 13 bases not matched to a gene; V was cut back by 5 bases and J by 4 bases. This CDR3 has 17 residues. CDR3 amino acids: CASSPQRWGGSTGELFF. In DNA, the CDR3 is TGTGCCAGCAGCCCCCAGAGGTGGGGCGGGAGCACCGGGGAGCTGTTTTTT.

This clone was picked up many times. V gene TRBV4-1 combines with J gene TRBJ2-7; 7 bases are shared with TRBD2. This CDR3 is 16 amino acids long. The V segment lost 0 bases and the J segment 2 bases; nucleotides outside the gene matches: 7. Germline CDR1 is MGHRA and CDR2 is YSYEKL. CDR3 in amino acids: CASSQDIAGITYEQYF. The CDR3 coding sequence is TGCGCCAGCAGCCAAGATATAGCGGGCATAACCTACGAGCAGTACTTC.

At least ten counts were recorded for this clone. V and J are TRBV15 and TRBJ1-2; tentatively, D is TRBD1 (6 bases). The ends were cut back, 0 bases at V and 1 base at J, with 12 bases in the middle. Germline CDR1 LNHNV, CDR2 YYDKDF (reference sequence). The length of the CDR3 is 16 residues. CDR3 nucleotides: TGTGCCACCAGCAGAGATTGGGGGGCAGGTAACTATGGCTACACCTTC. Translation gives CATSRDWGAGNYGYTF.

The table lists this clone with a few counts. The rearrangement uses TRBV6-2 or TRBV6-3 and TRBJ2-6; D unresolved. CDR1 is MNHEY and CDR2 is SVGEGT in the germline V gene. V lost 0 bases and J 0 bases, leaving 3 bases between the germline ends. The CDR3 totals 15 residues. The CDR3 sequence: CASSYSHSGANVLTF. The CDR3 DNA sequence: TGTGCCAGCAGTTACTCCCACTCTGGGGCCAACGTCCTGACTTTC.

This clone was observed many times. The gene calls are TRBV19 and TRBJ2-7; a weak D match, TRBD2 (5 bases). This CDR3 spans 16 amino acids. Germline V gene lookup returns CDR1 LNHDA and CDR2 SQIVND (reference sequence). V was cut by 4 bases and J by 2 bases, with 18 bases left in between. The chain's CDR3 is CASSTPRHRLPYEQYF. CDR3 nucleotides: TGTGCCAGTAGTACCCCCCGGCACAGACTACCCTACGAGCAGTACTTC. The full variable domain, rest sourced from reference TRBV19 and TRBJ2-7, is DGGITQSPKYLFRKEGQNVTLSCEQNLNHDAMYWYRQDPGQGLRLIYYSQIVNDFQKGDIAEGYSVSREKKESFPLTVTSAQKNPTAFYLCASSTPRHRLPYEQYFGPGTRLTVT.